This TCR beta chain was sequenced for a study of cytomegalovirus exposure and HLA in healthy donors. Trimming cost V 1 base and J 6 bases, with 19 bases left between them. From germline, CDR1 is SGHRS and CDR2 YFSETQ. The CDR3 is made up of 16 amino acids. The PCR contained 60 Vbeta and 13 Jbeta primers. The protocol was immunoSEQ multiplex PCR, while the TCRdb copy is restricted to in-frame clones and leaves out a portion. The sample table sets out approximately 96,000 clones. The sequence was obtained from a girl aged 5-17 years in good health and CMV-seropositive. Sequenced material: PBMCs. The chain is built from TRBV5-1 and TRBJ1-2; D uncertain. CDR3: CASSLLAATRPDGYTF. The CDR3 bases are TGCGCCAGCAGCTTGTTGGCGGCAACCCGCCCGGATGGCTACACCTTC.